The sequence of this TCR beta chain was determined in a study of T cell responses to AZD1222 COVID-19 vaccine. Whole-study results and caveats: The donors showed a predominance of white British ancestry and of females, with possible underestimation of clonal diversity. Repertoire sampling happened only post peak T cell response. Seropositive at baseline were only five or six AZD1222 recipients.

The CDR3 is 20 amino acids. Germline V lookup: CDR1 MNHNS, CDR2 SASEGT. The ends were cut back, 3 bases at V and 1 base at J, with 27 bases in the middle. Produced via immunoSEQ multiplex PCR; TCRdb's table is partial and in-frame only. Of over 85,000 clones listed, around 85% are singletons. About this clone: Its antigen is currently unknown.

Here the sequenced sample was peripheral blood, taken on day 0 of AZD1222 vaccination. The chain couples TRBV6-1 to TRBJ1-1; D unresolved. This clonotype was obtained from an adult in good health. CDR3: CASSDAFSPAGRSGNTEAFF. The CDR3 bases are TGTGCCAGCAGTGACGCCTTCTCCCCGGCAGGACGATCCGGGAACACTGAAGCTTTCTTT.